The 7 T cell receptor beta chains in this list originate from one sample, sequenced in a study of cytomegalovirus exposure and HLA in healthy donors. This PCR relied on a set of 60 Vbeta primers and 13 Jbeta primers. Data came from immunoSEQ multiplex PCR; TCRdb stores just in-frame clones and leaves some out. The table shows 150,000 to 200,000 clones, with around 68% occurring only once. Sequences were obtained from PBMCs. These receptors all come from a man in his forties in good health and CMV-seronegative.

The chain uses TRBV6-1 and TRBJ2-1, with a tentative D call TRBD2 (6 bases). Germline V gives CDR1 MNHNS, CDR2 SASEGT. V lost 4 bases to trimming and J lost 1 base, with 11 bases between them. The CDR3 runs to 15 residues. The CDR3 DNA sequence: TGTGCCAGCAGTGCCGGGACTCCATCCTACAATGAGCAGTTCTTC. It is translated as CASSAGTPSYNEQFF.

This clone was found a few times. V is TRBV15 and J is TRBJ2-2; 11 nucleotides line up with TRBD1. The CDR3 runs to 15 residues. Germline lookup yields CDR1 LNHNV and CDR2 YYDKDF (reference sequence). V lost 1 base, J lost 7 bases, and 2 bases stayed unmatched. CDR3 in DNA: TGTGCCACCAGCAGAGGGGGGACAGGGGGCGGGGAGCTGTTTTTT. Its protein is CATSRGGTGGGELFF.

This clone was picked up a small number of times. The chain's CDR3 is CASSRTGVGEAFF. CDR3 in DNA: TGTGCCAGCAGCCGGACAGGGGTCGGTGAAGCTTTCTTT. The chain couples TRBV5-5 to TRBJ1-1; 9 nucleotides match TRBD1. The V gene's germline CDR1 is SGHKS and CDR2 YYEKEE (reference sequence). CDR3 length: 13 residues. J gave up 7 bases and V 4 bases, and 5 bases lay outside the gene matches.

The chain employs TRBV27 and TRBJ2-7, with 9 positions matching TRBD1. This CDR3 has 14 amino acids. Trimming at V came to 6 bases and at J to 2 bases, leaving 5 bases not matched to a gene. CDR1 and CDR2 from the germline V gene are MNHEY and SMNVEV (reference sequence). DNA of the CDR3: TGTGCCAGCAGCCGGGACAGGGTGACCTACGAGCAGTACTTC. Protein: CASSRDRVTYEQYF.

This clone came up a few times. The CDR3: CSVVQGGTGELFF. The CDR3 DNA sequence: TGCAGCGTTGTCCAGGGTGGCACCGGGGAGCTGTTTTTT. The V call is TRBV29-1, the J call TRBJ2-2, with D possibly matching TRBD1 (5 bases). The CDR3 length is 13 residues. V lost 4 bases to trimming and J lost 4 bases, with 10 bases between them. Germline CDR1 SQVTM, CDR2 ANQGSEA.

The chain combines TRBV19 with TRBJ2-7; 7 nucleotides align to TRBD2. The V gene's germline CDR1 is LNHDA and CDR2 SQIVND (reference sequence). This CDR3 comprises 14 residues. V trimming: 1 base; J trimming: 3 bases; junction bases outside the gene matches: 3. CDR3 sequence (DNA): TGTGCCAGTAGTATAGGGTCTAGCGGCTACGAGCAGTACTTC. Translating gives CASSIGSSGYEQYF.

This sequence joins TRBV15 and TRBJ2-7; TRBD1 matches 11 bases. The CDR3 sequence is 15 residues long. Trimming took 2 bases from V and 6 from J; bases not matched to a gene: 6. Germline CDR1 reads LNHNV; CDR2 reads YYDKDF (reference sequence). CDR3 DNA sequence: TGTGCCACCAGCAGAACGGACAGGGGGCGCCCCGAGCAGTACTTC. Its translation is CATSRTDRGRPEQYF.